This T cell receptor beta chain was captured by sequencing in a study of cytomegalovirus exposure and HLA in healthy donors. Overall study: From donors who were HLA-typed, an early data release held about 85 million unique TCRs. Whole-study findings and limits: In a later analysis, HLA-associated TCR beta chains were more clonally expanded than equally common others. Donor immune exposure was known only as CMV serostatus. A missense DCLRE1C variant was associated with V- and J-gene trimming of TCR beta chains in a later analysis, and an independent cohort replicated the association.

CDR1 and CDR2 (germline): SGHDN, FVKESK. V gave up 6 bases and J gave up 4 bases, with 15 bases separating them. The CDR3 spans 14 residues. The PCR ran on 60 Vbeta and 13 Jbeta primers. Repertoires were generated with immunoSEQ multiplex PCR, while TCRdb's copy carries only in-frame clones and drops some. In the table there are 150,000 to 180,000 clones, about 85% of which are singletons. This clone was seen once. Its antigen is not known. This receptor was taken from a man younger than 45 in good health and CMV-seropositive. The material sequenced was PBMCs. V and J are TRBV14 and TRBJ1-1; maybe TRBD1 (6 bases). In DNA, the CDR3 is TGTGCCAGCAGTCTACAGGGTGGGGTCACTGAAGCTTTCTTT. This sequence encodes CASSLQGGVTEAFF. The whole variable domain, filled in from reference TRBV14 and TRBJ1-1, reads EAGVTQFPSHSVIEKGQTVTLRCDPISGHDNLYWYRRVMGKEIKFLLHFVKESKQDESGMPNNRFLAERTGGTYSTLKVQPAELEDSGVYFCASSLQGGVTEAFFGQGTRLTVV.